Listed below are T cell receptor beta chains from one sample, sequenced in a study of blood T cell repertoires in COVID-19. TCRdb's table, derived via immunoSEQ multiplex PCR, lists solely in-frame clones and lacks some. Of about 210,000 clones listed, roughly nine tenths are singletons. Source material: peripheral blood. These TCRs come from a man aged 30-40 years with acute or convalescent COVID-19. Each CDR3 is given with its conserved first and last residue. The order of the fields is clone size, J gene, D gene, V gene, CDR3 DNA, CDR3 protein. A D gene is named only where the DNA matches it firmly. Size values are once, few and many counts, or a class for expanded clones, and some rows have none.

once	TRBJ2-2	TRBD2	TRBV15	TGTGCCACCAGCAGATTTACTAGCGGGGATTACACCGGGGAGCTGTTTTTT	CATSRFTSGDYTGELFF
.	TRBJ1-2	.	TRBV4-1	TGCGCCAGCAGCCAAGATGCGGGGTTCAGAAACTATGGCTACACCTTC	CASSQDAGFRNYGYTF
.	TRBJ2-3	.	TRBV7-8	TGTGCCAGCACTTCGCGGGGCTCTGCGCCAGATACGCAGTATTTT	CASTSRGSAPDTQYF
.	TRBJ2-7	.	TRBV11-3	TGTGCCAGCAGCTTCGTACTGGGAGGATTTAACTACGAGCAGTACTTC	CASSFVLGGFNYEQYF
.	TRBJ1-2	TRBD1	TRBV7-6	TGTGCCAGCAGCCTCCGGGACAGTTCCGACTATGGCTACACCTTC	CASSLRDSSDYGYTF
.	TRBJ2-5	.	TRBV5-1	TGCGCCAGCAGCACTAGCACTAAAGAGACCCAGTACTTC	CASSTSTKETQYF
.	TRBJ2-2	TRBD2	TRBV6-1	TGTGCCAGCAGTGAGCTGGGCGGGGGCACCGGGGAGCTGTTTTTT	CASSELGGGTGELFF
.	TRBJ1-3	.	TRBV5-1	TGCGCCAGCAGCTTGGTGGGGTCAGGGCCCTCCTCTGGAAACACCATATATTTT	CASSLVGSGPSSGNTIYF
.	TRBJ1-1	TRBD1	TRBV7-6	TGTGCCAGCAGCCGCCTTTCAGGGGGGCTAGGGGTAACTGAAGCTTTCTTT	CASSRLSGGLGVTEAFF
.	TRBJ2-7	TRBD1	TRBV7-9	TGTGCCAGCAGATCCCCAGGGGGCGAGCAGTACTTC	CASRSPGGEQYF
.	TRBJ1-4	.	TRBV19	TGTGCCAGTAGCCGACGAGGCGGGACAACTAATGAAAAACTGTTTTTT	CASSRRGGTTNEKLFF
.	TRBJ1-5	TRBD1	TRBV20-1	TGCAGTGCTAGTATGGCAGGGGGAGCCAATCAGCCCCAGCATTTT	CSASMAGGANQPQHF
.	TRBJ2-5	TRBD2	TRBV19	TGTGCCAGTAGTGTCCGACTAGCGGGGGCGGAGACCCAGTACTTC	CASSVRLAGAETQYF
.	TRBJ1-1	.	TRBV29-1	TGCAGTACGGGACAAACGAACACTGAAGCTTTCTTT	CSTGQTNTEAFF
.	TRBJ2-7	.	TRBV5-5	TGTGCCAGCAGCTTGGCCATAGGGGACTACGAGCAGTACTTC	CASSLAIGDYEQYF
.	TRBJ2-7	.	TRBV28	TGTGCCAGCAGTTTAGGGCAGTACGAGCAGTACTTC	CASSLGQYEQYF
few	TRBJ1-1	.	TRBV5-1	TGCGCCAGCAGCGGGCAGGGCTACACTGAAGCTTTCTTT	CASSGQGYTEAFF
.	TRBJ1-1	.	TRBV6-5	TGTGCCAGCAAGCCCGGCAGGGCGAACCCTGAAGCTTTCTTT	CASKPGRANPEAFF
.	TRBJ1-5	.	TRBV4-2	TGTGCCAGCAGCCATCGTCTTACTACCGGACAGACCAGCAATCAGCCCCAGCATTTT	CASSHRLTTGQTSNQPQHF
.	TRBJ2-7	.	TRBV5-1	TGCGCCAGCAGCCTTCGGTTCTACGAGCAGTACTTC	CASSLRFYEQYF
.	TRBJ1-1	.	TRBV6-5	TGTGCCAGCGGGGGGGGGCGCAACACTGAAGCTTTCTTT	CASGGGRNTEAFF
.	TRBJ2-2	TRBD2	TRBV10-1	TGCGCCAGCAGCGCCGGGACTAGCGGTATCGGGGAGCTGTTTTTT	CASSAGTSGIGELFF
.	TRBJ1-2	.	TRBV6-5	TGTGCCATTTCCAGGGGCCGTAACTATGGCTACACCTTC	CAISRGRNYGYTF
.	TRBJ1-2	TRBD1	TRBV3-1/TRBV3-2	TGTGCCAGCAGCCAAGATAACAGGGGCTATGGCTACACCTTC	CASSQDNRGYGYTF
once	TRBJ2-5	TRBD1	TRBV5-1	TGCGCCAGCAGCCCCGGGACAGGGGTCGAGACCCAGTACTTC	CASSPGTGVETQYF
.	TRBJ2-5	TRBD1	TRBV30	TGTGCCTGGAGGTTCCTGGGCAGGGGGCTACGAGAGACCCAGTACTTC	CAWRFLGRGLRETQYF
.	TRBJ1-2	TRBD1	TRBV28	TGTGCCAGCAGCTCGTCCCCGGGACAGGGTTATGGCTACACCTTC	CASSSSPGQGYGYTF
.	TRBJ1-6	TRBD1	TRBV27	TGTGCCAGCAGTATAACCGGGACAGGGGGTTCACCCCTCCACTTT	CASSITGTGGSPLHF
.	TRBJ1-2	.	TRBV29-1	TGCAGCGTTGAGTTGGCGGGGGGCATCTCTAAGTATGGCTACACCTTC	CSVELAGGISKYGYTF
.	TRBJ2-5	.	TRBV21-1	TGTGCCAGCGGGAAGGGGGAGACCCAGTACTTC	CASGKGETQYF
.	TRBJ1-1	.	TRBV27	TGTGCCAGCAGTTTCTTGGGCAGTGAAGCTTTCTTT	CASSFLGSEAFF
.	TRBJ2-5	.	TRBV11-2	TGTGCCAGCAGCTTAGGAGGGATCCAAGAGACCCAGTACTTC	CASSLGGIQETQYF
.	TRBJ2-7	TRBD1	TRBV18	TGTGCCAGCTCTCCAACCCTCGGGACAGGGGGCTACGAGCAGTACTTC	CASSPTLGTGGYEQYF
.	TRBJ2-1	TRBD1	TRBV25-1	TGTGCCAGCAGTTCGACAGGGGGGTCTCGGAGGTTACCGCCGCAGTTCTTC	CASSSTGGSRRLPPQFF
.	TRBJ2-5	TRBD2	TRBV11-1	TGTGCCAGCAGCGTCTTAGCGGGGGGCCCCCAGTACTTC	CASSVLAGGPQYF
.	TRBJ2-1	.	TRBV19	TGTGCCAGTAGCAACAGTATCAGGACCTACAATGAGCAGTTCTTC	CASSNSIRTYNEQFF
once	TRBJ2-5	TRBD2	TRBV5-5	TGTGCCAGCAGCCTCCGGCGCGGGGGGGCGGAGACCCAGTACTTC	CASSLRRGGAETQYF
.	TRBJ2-7	TRBD2	TRBV6-6	TGTGCCAGCAGTTACTCCGGGAGGACTTACGAGCAGTACTTC	CASSYSGRTYEQYF
.	TRBJ1-1	.	TRBV3-1/TRBV3-2	TGTGCCAGCAGCCAACAGGGGAGCGCTAGCACTGAAGCTTTCTTT	CASSQQGSASTEAFF
.	TRBJ1-2	.	TRBV24-1	TGTGCCACCAGTCAGGGAGGGCGGCTTGGCTACACCTTC	CATSQGGRLGYTF
.	TRBJ2-3	.	TRBV4-2	TGTGCCAGCAGCCAAGGCATGGGCCCAGATACGCAGTATTTT	CASSQGMGPDTQYF
.	TRBJ1-2	.	TRBV2	TGTGCCAGCAGTGAATTGCAGGGCCCTAACTATGGCTACACCTTC	CASSELQGPNYGYTF
.	TRBJ2-1	.	TRBV7-3	TGTGCCAGCAGCCCATCCTCGGAGGGCGGGGAGCAGTTCTTC	CASSPSSEGGEQFF
.	TRBJ2-5	.	TRBV3-1/TRBV3-2	TGTGCCAGCAGCCCCCGACTGGGACTGGCGGAGACCCAGTACTTC	CASSPRLGLAETQYF
.	TRBJ1-1	TRBD1	TRBV5-1	TGCGCCAGCAGCTCTACCGGGACAGGAGGCACTGAAGCTTTCTTT	CASSSTGTGGTEAFF
once	TRBJ2-3	.	TRBV2	TGTGCCAGCATCAACCTAGGGGGAAACACAGATACGCAGTATTTT	CASINLGGNTDTQYF
.	TRBJ2-1	.	TRBV5-1	TGCGCCAGCAGCTTGTCAAGGACTTTTGCAAATGAGCAGTTCTTC	CASSLSRTFANEQFF
.	TRBJ2-7	.	TRBV5-5	TGTGCCAGCCGCTCCCAACCGTACTCCTCCTACGAGCAGTACTTC	CASRSQPYSSYEQYF
.	TRBJ1-1	TRBD1	TRBV3-1/TRBV3-2	TGTGCCAGCAGCCAAATCAACAGGGGGCTTTCCATGAACACTGAAGCTTTCTTT	CASSQINRGLSMNTEAFF
.	TRBJ2-7	TRBD2	TRBV12-3/TRBV12-4	TGTGCCAGCAGTTTTAGCGGGGGTTACGAGCAGTACTTC	CASSFSGGYEQYF
.	TRBJ2-1	.	TRBV27	TGTGCCAGCAGTAGCCCGATGCCATACAATGAGCAGTTCTTC	CASSSPMPYNEQFF
once	TRBJ1-1	.	TRBV9	TGTGCCAGCAGCGTAGCGACGAGGAGGACTGAAGCTTTCTTT	CASSVATRRTEAFF
.	TRBJ1-4	.	TRBV5-6	TGTGCCAGCAGCTTGACGGGGGCTAATGAAAAACTGTTTTTT	CASSLTGANEKLFF
.	TRBJ2-3	TRBD1	TRBV28	TGTGCCAGCAGTTCACAGGGGTGGGACACAGATACGCAGTATTTT	CASSSQGWDTDTQYF
.	TRBJ1-1	.	TRBV18	TGTGCCAGCTCACCAAACCACATGAACACTGAAGCTTTCTTT	CASSPNHMNTEAFF
.	TRBJ1-1	.	TRBV19	TGTGCCAGTAGTACACAACCCGGGGCTGAAGCTTTCTTT	CASSTQPGAEAFF
.	TRBJ1-3	.	TRBV20-1	TGCAGTGCTAGTAGTGGGCAACACTCTGGAAACACCATATATTTT	CSASSGQHSGNTIYF
.	TRBJ1-2	.	TRBV6-5	TGTGCCAGCAGTTACGGGAGAGGGCCATATGGCTACACCTTC	CASSYGRGPYGYTF